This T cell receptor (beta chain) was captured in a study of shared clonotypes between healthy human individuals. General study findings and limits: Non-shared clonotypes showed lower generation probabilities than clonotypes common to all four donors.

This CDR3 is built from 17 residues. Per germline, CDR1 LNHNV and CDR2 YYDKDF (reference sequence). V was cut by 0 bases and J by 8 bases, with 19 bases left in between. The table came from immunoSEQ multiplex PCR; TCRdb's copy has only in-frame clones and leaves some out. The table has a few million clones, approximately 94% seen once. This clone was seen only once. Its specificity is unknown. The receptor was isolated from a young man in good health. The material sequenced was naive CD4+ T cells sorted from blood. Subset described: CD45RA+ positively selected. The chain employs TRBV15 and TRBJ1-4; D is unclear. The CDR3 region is CATSRDPGAGLGEKLFF. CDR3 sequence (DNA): TGTGCCACCAGCAGAGATCCCGGAGCGGGGTTAGGGGAAAAACTGTTTTTT.